Each of the 25 T cell receptor beta chains below was sequenced from the same sample in a study of T cells in Graves' hyperthyroidism and ophthalmopathy. Amplified TCR beta CDR3 regions derived from RNA transcripts. The TCR CDR3 was amplified in a first-round RT-PCR using the HTBI primer set. TCRdb fed the multiplex PCR reads into MiXCR, producing one record per CDR3 protein. This table has fewer than 750,000 distinct CDR3 sequences, roughly 15% appearing once. Input material: blood. These receptors all stem from a woman aged 40 to 55 with Graves' ophthalmopathy.

This clonotype has a count of ten or more. The chain links TRBV12-3 or TRBV12-4 to TRBJ2-2, with D unclear. This CDR3 contains 13 residues. The ends were cut back, 3 bases at V and 8 bases at J, with 10 bases in the middle. CDR3 sequence: CASSFPKGGELFF. In nucleotides, the CDR3 is TGTGCCAGCAGTTTTCCGAAGGGAGGGGAGCTGTTTTTT.

This clonotype was seen a few times. This sequence may be a read error, since a much larger clone differs from it by one base. This sequence joins TRBV11-2 and TRBJ2-7; D is ambiguous. The V and J ends lost 4 bases and 0 bases respectively, with 10 bases between them. In germline, CDR1 is SGHAT, CDR2 FQNNGV. This CDR3 comprises 14 residues. CDR3 in amino acids: CASSSPGPSYEQYF. The CDR3 DNA follows: TGTGCCAGCAGCTCCCCGGGCCCCTCCTACGAGCAGTACTTC. Full variable domain (missing parts from reference TRBV11-2 and TRBJ2-7): EAGVAQSPRYKIIEKRQSVAFWCNPISGHATLYWYQQILGQGPKLLIQFQNNGVVDDSQLPKDRFSAERLKGVDSTLKIQPAKLEDSAVYLCASSSPGPSYEQYFGPGTRLTVT.

The sample holds many counts of this clonotype. The V call is TRBV28, the J call TRBJ2-7; 10 bases agree with TRBD2. Per germline, CDR1 MDHEN and CDR2 SYDVKM. The CDR3 spans 17 residues. After removal of 6 bases from V and 1 base from J, the junction contained 12 bases not matched to a gene. As DNA, the CDR3 is TGTGCCAGCAGCCCTCCCGGAGCGGGAGGGGTGTCCTACGAGCAGTACTTC. Translation gives CASSPPGAGGVSYEQYF.

This chain links TRBV13 with TRBJ2-5; 10 bases line up with TRBD2. The J segment lost 7 bases and the V segment lost 4 bases, leaving 9 bases of the junction unmatched. This CDR3 is 15 amino acids long. Germline CDR1 reads PRHDT; CDR2 reads FYEKMQ (reference sequence). CDR3 sequence reads: CASSYRTSGQSTQYF. DNA of the CDR3: TGTGCCAGCAGCTATCGGACTAGCGGTCAGTCGACCCAGTACTTC.

This clonotype came up a few times. The chain is built from TRBV4-1 and TRBJ1-2, with a weak D call TRBD1 (5 bases). Trimming cost V 6 bases and J 1 base, with 21 bases left between them. Germline assignment: CDR1 MGHRA and CDR2 YSYEKL. This CDR3 region has 17 residues. The CDR3 protein is CASRQTDRPSLNYGYTF. In DNA, the CDR3 is TGCGCCAGCAGACAGACCGACAGACCGTCTCTTAACTATGGCTACACCTTC.

CDR3 protein: CASSIGSIRTYEQYF. In DNA, the CDR3 is TGTGCCAGTAGTATAGGTAGCATAAGGACCTACGAGCAGTACTTC. The chain carries TRBV19 and TRBJ2-7; D gene ambiguous. Trimming removed 1 base at V and 2 bases at J, with 12 bases between. The germline gives CDR1 LNHDA, CDR2 SQIVND (reference sequence). This CDR3 contains 15 residues.

This clonotype was seen ten or more times. The CDR3 here is CSGWGGNTEAFF. In DNA form, the CDR3 reads TGCAGTGGGTGGGGGGGCAACACTGAAGCTTTCTTT. The V call is TRBV20-1, the J call TRBJ1-1, with D perhaps TRBD1 (6 bases). Germline values: CDR1 DFQATT, CDR2 SNEGSKA (reference sequence). V was pared by 7 bases and J by 2 bases, with 11 bases between. The length of the CDR3 is 12 residues.

The chain has TRBV27 and TRBJ1-5, with D perhaps matching TRBD1 (6 bases). V was clipped by 6 bases and J by 4 bases, with 13 bases between them. Germline lookup yields CDR1 MNHEY and CDR2 SMNVEV (reference sequence). This CDR3 comprises 14 residues. The CDR3 sequence: CASSVAGENQPQHF. The CDR3 nucleotides read TGTGCCAGCAGCGTTGCAGGGGAGAATCAGCCCCAGCATTTT.

Ten or more counts support this clonotype. The chain couples TRBV28 to TRBJ2-1; TRBD2 agrees at 8 bases. Germline V lookup: CDR1 MDHEN, CDR2 SYDVKM. Unmatched junction bases numbered 7, after V lost 5 bases and J lost 4 bases. The CDR3 is 15 amino acids. DNA for the CDR3: TGTGCCAGCAGTGCGACTAGCGTCTCTTACAATGAGCAGTTCTTC. Translation gives CASSATSVSYNEQFF.

This clonotype has at least ten counts. The V gene is TRBV20-1, the J gene TRBJ2-5; D ambiguous. Germline-derived CDR1 and CDR2 are DFQATT and SNEGSKA (reference sequence). The CDR3 runs to 18 residues. Deletions cut 0 bases from V and 4 bases from J, with 24 bases between. CDR3 region: CSARDRVVCLFIRETQYF. DNA of the CDR3: TGCAGTGCTAGAGATCGCGTGGTCTGTTTGTTCATCAGAGAGACCCAGTACTTC.

In this sample, this clonotype turned up many times. The chain links TRBV11-2 to TRBJ2-7; D might be TRBD2 (6 bases). Trimming removed 5 bases at V and 5 bases at J, with 13 bases between. Looked up from germline, CDR1 is SGHAT and CDR2 is FQNNGV. This CDR3 spans 13 amino acids. CDR3 nucleotide sequence: TGTGCCAGCAGCCTACGGGGGATTAACGAGCAGTACTTC. It is translated as CASSLRGINEQYF.

This clonotype was counted between two and nine times. The V call is TRBV11-2, the J call TRBJ1-2, with 11 bases that match TRBD1. Germline loops: CDR1 SGHAT, CDR2 FQNNGV. The CDR3 has 17 amino acids. The V gene end was trimmed by 4 bases and the J gene end by 0 bases; junction bases not matched to a gene: 7. CDR3 in DNA: TGTGCCAGCAGCTCCCGGACAGGGGGCCGGTCTAACTATGGCTACACCTTC. This sequence encodes CASSSRTGGRSNYGYTF.

In its sample, this clonotype was seen many times. This sequence may be a read error, since a much larger clone differs from it by one base. V usage is TRBV12-3 or TRBV12-4 and J usage is TRBJ1-2, with D possibly being TRBD1 (5 bases). This CDR3 comprises 16 residues. V was clipped by 5 bases and J by 6 bases, with 22 bases between them. CDR3 sequence reads: CASSLGWEGPNDGYTF. In DNA form, the CDR3 reads TGTGCCAGCAGTCTCGGGTGGGAGGGGCCGAATGATGGCTACACCTTC.

This clonotype has a handful of counts. The chain carries TRBV4-1 and TRBJ2-7; 9 bases fit TRBD2. The CDR3 extends over 16 amino acids. The V segment lost 3 bases and the J segment 2 bases; nucleotides outside the gene matches: 8. Germline lookup yields CDR1 MGHRA and CDR2 YSYEKL. The DNA of the CDR3 is TGCGCCAGCAGCCACGAACAGCGGGAGGCAACCTACGAGCAGTACTTC. This sequence encodes CASSHEQREATYEQYF.

This clonotype was recorded at least ten times. The chain is built from TRBV2 and TRBJ1-2; D possibly corresponds to TRBD1 (5 bases). This CDR3 contains 14 residues. CDR1 is SNHLY, CDR2 FYNNEI, per germline. The V end was cut by 5 bases, the J end by 5 bases, with 15 bases between. The CDR3: CASSRGTTGYGYTF. CDR3 bases: TGTGCCAGCAGTCGGGGGACCACAGGTTATGGCTACACCTTC.

This clonotype was recorded many times. CDR3 loop: CSAKAGATYEQYF. Written as DNA, the CDR3 is TGCAGTGCTAAGGCGGGGGCGACCTACGAGCAGTACTTC. This chain joins TRBV20-1 and TRBJ2-7, with D possibly TRBD2 on 7 matching bases. The CDR3 consists of 13 residues. The germline V and J ends were trimmed by 4 bases and 2 bases, with 12 bases remaining between them. CDR1 DFQATT and CDR2 SNEGSKA come from the germline V gene (reference sequence).

The rearrangement links TRBV13 to TRBJ2-3; 12 positions agree with TRBD2. Looked up from germline, CDR1 is PRHDT and CDR2 is FYEKMQ (reference sequence). The CDR3 extends over 19 amino acids. V dropped 4 bases and J dropped 2; count of bases not matched to a gene: 13. CDR3 in DNA: TGTGCCAGCAGCTCCACCTTTCAACTAGCGGGAGGTAACACAGATACGCAGTATTTT. The encoded protein is CASSSTFQLAGGNTDTQYF.

This clonotype was seen many times. A read error may produce the germline difference seen at one junction end. The V call is TRBV7-2, the J call TRBJ2-7; D is ambiguous. Germline CDR1 is SGHTA and CDR2 is FQGNSA. The CDR3 covers 15 residues. The CDR3 sequence: CGSSLGPALVYEQYF. CDR3 DNA sequence: TGTGGCAGCAGCTTAGGTCCGGCCCTTGTCTACGAGCAGTACTTC.

This chain connects TRBV7-8 to TRBJ1-5; no firm D call. V was cut by 5 bases and J by 5 bases, with 13 bases left in between. The CDR3 is 14 residues long. Germline V CDR1 and CDR2: SGHVS, FQNEAQ. CDR3 DNA: TGTGCCAGCAGCCCGTCCAACTCGTATCAGCCCCAGCATTTT. Translation: CASSPSNSYQPQHF. The full variable domain, completed using reference TRBV7-8 and TRBJ1-5, is GAGVSQSPRYKVAKRGQDVALRCDPISGHVSLFWYQQALGQGPEFLTYFQNEAQLDKSGLPSDRFFAERPEGSVSTLKIQRTQQEDSAVYLCASSPSNSYQPQHFGDGTRLSIL.

For this clonotype: Germline and junction disagree at one end, which may indicate a read error. CDR3 sequence reads: CASRGTGDPPLHF. CDR3 nucleotide sequence: TGTGCCAGCAGGGGGACAGGGGATCCACCCCTCCACTTC. The V gene is TRBV28, the J gene TRBJ2-7; the match to TRBD1 covers 10 bases. CDR3 size: 13 residues. Germline assignment: CDR1 MDHEN and CDR2 SYDVKM.

This chain uses TRBV6-1 with TRBJ2-7; TRBD2 aligns across 9 bases. The ends lost 7 bases at V and 2 bases at J; junction bases unmatched: 9. The CDR3 is made up of 15 amino acids. Germline loops: CDR1 MNHNS, CDR2 SASEGT. DNA for the CDR3: TGTGCCAGCACCTACGAGGCTAGCGGGACCTACGAGCAGTACTTC. Protein sequence: CASTYEASGTYEQYF.

This clonotype was detected many times. V gene TRBV7-9 combines with J gene TRBJ2-5, with D maybe TRBD1 (6 bases). With 0 bases removed from V and 2 bases from J, the gap between germline ends came to 13 bases. This CDR3 has 16 amino acids. Germline CDR1 reads SEHNR; CDR2 reads FQNEAQ (reference sequence). As DNA, the CDR3 is TGTGCCAGCAGCTTAGCGCTAGACAGGCTACAAGAGACCCAGTACTTC. Protein sequence: CASSLALDRLQETQYF.

In its sample, this clonotype was seen a few times. The V gene is TRBV18, the J gene TRBJ1-5; unclear D gene. There are 16 residues in the CDR3. Germline V gene lookup returns CDR1 KGHSH and CDR2 LQKENI. Trimming shortened V by 3 bases and J by 2 bases, and 14 bases separated the two germline ends. The CDR3 loop is CASSPLRVGGNQPQHF. The DNA for the CDR3 is TGTGCCAGCTCACCGCTGAGAGTCGGGGGCAATCAGCCCCAGCATTTT.

This clonotype showed up just a few times. The V and J genes are TRBV5-5 and TRBJ2-3, with 8 positions matching TRBD1. In germline, CDR1 is SGHKS, CDR2 YYEKEE (reference sequence). This CDR3 comprises 15 residues. With 5 bases clipped from V and 6 bases from J, the junction kept 11 bases outside the gene matches. CDR3 DNA sequence: TGTGCCAGCAGAGCTACCGGGACAGGATCCGATACGCAGTATTTT. It yields the protein CASRATGTGSDTQYF.

The chain recombines TRBV11-2 with TRBJ2-7, with 12 bases matching TRBD2. The ends lost 7 bases at V and 9 bases at J; junction bases unmatched: 16. The CDR3 length is 16 residues. Per germline, CDR1 SGHAT and CDR2 FQNNGV. CDR3 sequence (DNA): TGTGCCAGCACTCGAAAGGCTCTAGCGGGGGGGCAGAGGCAGTACTTC. Translated: CASTRKALAGGQRQYF.